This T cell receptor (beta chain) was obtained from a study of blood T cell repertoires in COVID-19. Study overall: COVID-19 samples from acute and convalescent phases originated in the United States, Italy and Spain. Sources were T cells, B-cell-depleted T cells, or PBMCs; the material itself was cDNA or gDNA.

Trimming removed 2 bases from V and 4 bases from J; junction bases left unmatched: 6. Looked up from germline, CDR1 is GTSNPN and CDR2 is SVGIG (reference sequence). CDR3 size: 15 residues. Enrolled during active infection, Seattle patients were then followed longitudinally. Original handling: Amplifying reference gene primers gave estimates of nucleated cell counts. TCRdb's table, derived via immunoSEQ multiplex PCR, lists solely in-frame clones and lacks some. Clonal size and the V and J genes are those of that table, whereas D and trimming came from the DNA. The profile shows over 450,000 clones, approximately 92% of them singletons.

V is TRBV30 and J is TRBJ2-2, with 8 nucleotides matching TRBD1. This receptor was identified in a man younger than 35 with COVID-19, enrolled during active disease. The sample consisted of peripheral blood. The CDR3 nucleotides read TGTGCCTGGAGTAGTGGCAGGGGGCGCACCGGGGAGCTGTTTTTT. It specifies CAWSSGRGRTGELFF.